This T cell receptor (beta chain) was captured in a study of blood T cell repertoires in COVID-19. Clones were sequenced by immunoSEQ multiplex PCR, and TCRdb holds only the in-frame ones, with some missing. The data show approximately 150,000 clones, around 88% seen once. The CDR3 sequence is 14 residues long. From germline, CDR1 is GTSNPN and CDR2 SVGIG (reference sequence). Trimming cost V 0 bases and J 4 bases, with 10 bases left between them. Sequenced: peripheral blood. The receptor comes from a human donor in a cohort sampled during active COVID-19. V is TRBV30 and J is TRBJ1-5, with D possibly TRBD1 on 5 matching bases. CDR3 amino acids: CAWSVAGRNQPQHF. Written as DNA, the CDR3 is TGTGCCTGGAGTGTAGCAGGGCGAAATCAGCCCCAGCATTTT.